This passage covers 10 T cell receptor beta chains from one sample sequenced in a study of T cells in Graves' hyperthyroidism and ophthalmopathy. Amplified regions were TCR beta CDR3 sequences from RNA transcripts. The HTBI primer set served for first-round RT-PCR of the TCR CDR3. Using its own MiXCR run on the multiplex PCR reads, TCRdb lists one record per CDR3 protein. The data contain more than 500,000 distinct CDR3 sequences, roughly 46% of them singletons. Sequencing was done on a sample of peripheral blood or thyroid tissue (not recorded which). These receptors were taken from an adult woman with Graves' disease, either hyperthyroidism or ophthalmopathy (not recorded which).

The gene calls are TRBV15 and TRBJ1-2, with TRBD1 matching over 8 bases. This CDR3 is built from 14 residues. Germline CDR1 is LNHNV and CDR2 is YYDKDF (reference sequence). The V gene end was trimmed by 1 base and the J gene end by 7 bases; junction bases not matched to a gene: 5. The CDR3 DNA reads TGTGCCACCAGCAGAGGACAGGGGACGCGTGGCTACACCTTC. This encodes CATSRGQGTRGYTF.

This clonotype has at least ten counts. This chain links TRBV15 with TRBJ2-7; D remains unclear. Germline values: CDR1 LNHNV, CDR2 YYDKDF (reference sequence). V lost 5 bases to trimming and J lost 5 bases, with 19 bases between them. The CDR3 is 15 amino acids. The CDR3 is CATSLGYDPIDEQYF. DNA for the CDR3: TGTGCCACCAGCCTCGGTTACGATCCTATAGACGAGCAGTACTTC.

This rearrangement joins TRBV2 to TRBJ1-1; no clear D. Between the trimmed V and J ends, which lost 3 bases and 3 bases, there was a span of 14 bases. The CDR3 sequence is 15 residues long. Germline lookup yields CDR1 SNHLY and CDR2 FYNNEI. CDR3 region: CASSEEGPTYTEAFF. CDR3 coding DNA: TGTGCCAGCAGTGAGGAAGGACCAACGTACACTGAAGCTTTCTTT. The complete variable domain, with remaining parts taken from reference TRBV2 and TRBJ1-1, reads EPEVTQTPSHQVTQMGQEVILRCVPISNHLYFYWYRQILGQKVEFLVSFYNNEISEKSEIFDDQFSVERPDGSNFTLKIRSTKLEDSAMYFCASSEEGPTYTEAFFGQGTRLTVV.

Here the CDR3 reads CASSIQGGRETQYF. The CDR3 region has the DNA TGTGCCAGCAGTATACAGGGAGGACGAGAGACCCAGTACTTC. This rearrangement joins TRBV2 to TRBJ2-5; D tentatively fits TRBD1 or TRBD2 (6 bases each). The CDR3 runs to 14 residues. Trimming stripped 5 bases from V and 4 bases from J, with 14 bases between. CDR1 and CDR2 from the germline V gene are SNHLY and FYNNEI.

In regard to this clonotype: The junction and the germline gene differ at one end; a read error may be behind it. The chain carries TRBV9 and TRBJ2-7; D perhaps matches TRBD2 (5 bases). This CDR3 region has 12 residues. The germline gives CDR1 SGDLS, CDR2 YYNGEE. CDR3 loop: CASSANTGELYF. The CDR3 DNA is TGTGCCAGCAGCGCCAACACCGGGGAGCTGTACTTC.

The chain couples TRBV10-3 to TRBJ1-1; TRBD1 is a possible D gene (6 bases). CDR1 ENHRY and CDR2 SYGVKD come from the germline V gene. The CDR3 extends over 15 amino acids. V was clipped by 2 bases and J by 1 base, with 11 bases between them. The CDR3: CAISEEGVGNTEAFF. The CDR3 DNA reads TGTGCCATCAGTGAGGAGGGGGTGGGGAACACTGAAGCTTTCTTT.

This clonotype was picked up many times. The chain recombines TRBV19 with TRBJ1-4; unclear D gene. Trimming cost V 4 bases and J 7 bases, with 16 bases left between them. The CDR3 is 15 residues long. Germline V gives CDR1 LNHDA, CDR2 SQIVND (reference sequence). The CDR3 region has the DNA TGTGCCAGTAGTAGAAGGACCGGGATTACTGAAAAACTGTTTTTT. As protein: CASSRRTGITEKLFF.

The chain couples TRBV20-1 to TRBJ2-7; 7 nucleotides align to TRBD2. Germline V gene data show CDR1 as DFQATT and CDR2 as SNEGSKA (reference sequence). The CDR3 extends over 14 amino acids. J gave up 2 bases and V 6 bases, and 10 bases lay outside the gene matches. CDR3 coding DNA: TGCAGTGCCAGCGGGGCCCTACGTGCCTACGAGCAGTACTTC. The encoded protein is CSASGALRAYEQYF.

This clonotype was seen ten or more times. V gene TRBV5-1 combines with J gene TRBJ2-5, with TRBD2 matching 9 bases. CDR3 size: 15 residues. The germline gives CDR1 SGHRS, CDR2 YFSETQ. Trimming at V came to 4 bases and at J to 0 bases, leaving 4 bases not matched to a gene. The CDR3 nucleotides are TGCGCCAGCAGCCTTAGCGGGAGTCACCAAGAGACCCAGTACTTC. Translating it yields CASSLSGSHQETQYF.

V gene TRBV10-3 combines with J gene TRBJ2-7; D is undetermined. The ends were cut back, 4 bases at V and 2 bases at J, with 6 bases in the middle. CDR1 is ENHRY and CDR2 is SYGVKD in the germline V gene. This CDR3 comprises 12 residues. CDR3 nucleotide sequence: TGTGCCATCAGTGGCCTTACCTACGAGCAGTACTTC. Protein sequence: CAISGLTYEQYF.